This TCR beta chain came from a study of T cells after yellow fever vaccination. In this sample, this clonotype turned up many times. The antigen remains unidentified. Germline values: CDR1 MNHEY, CDR2 SMNVEV (reference sequence). Trimming took 8 bases from V and 3 from J; bases not matched to a gene: 11. The CDR3 covers 15 residues. Broader study findings: After the booster, roughly 96% of CD4 and about nine tenths of CD8 primary-response clones were re-detected.

Synthesis of TCR cDNA relied on 5'RACE template switching, which attached a universal primer site and UMIs. TCRdb fed the 5' RACE reads into MiXCR, producing one record per CDR3 protein. This repertoire shows about 240,000 distinct CDR3 sequences, 6% to 7.5% found once; its top ten account for about 0.85%. The clonotype comes from a man aged 25-40 years who received the YFV17D yellow fever vaccine. This sequence joins TRBV27 and TRBJ2-7; 9 nucleotides line up with TRBD2. The sequencing used CD4+ T cells sorted from PBMCs, collected 15 days after the yellow fever booster vaccination. The CDR3 reads CASRRVSGSYYEQYF. As DNA, the CDR3 is TGTGCCAGCCGGAGGGTTAGCGGGAGTTACTACGAGCAGTACTTC.